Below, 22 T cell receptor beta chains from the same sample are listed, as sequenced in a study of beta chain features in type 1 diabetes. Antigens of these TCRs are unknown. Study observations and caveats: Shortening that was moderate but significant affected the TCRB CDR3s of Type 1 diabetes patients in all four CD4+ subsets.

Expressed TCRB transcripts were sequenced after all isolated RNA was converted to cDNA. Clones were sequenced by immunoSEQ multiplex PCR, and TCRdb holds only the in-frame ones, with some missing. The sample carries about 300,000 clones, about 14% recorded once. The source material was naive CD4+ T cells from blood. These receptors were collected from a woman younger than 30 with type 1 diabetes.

The CDR3 DNA is TGTGCCAGCAGGGCATGGACTAGCGGGAGCAATGAGCAGTTCTTC. As protein: CASRAWTSGSNEQFF. The chain carries TRBV2 and TRBJ2-1, with 13 bases matching TRBD2. CDR1 and CDR2 from the germline V gene are SNHLY and FYNNEI. The CDR3 totals 15 residues. J was trimmed by 6 bases and V by 6 bases; bases with no gene match: 5.

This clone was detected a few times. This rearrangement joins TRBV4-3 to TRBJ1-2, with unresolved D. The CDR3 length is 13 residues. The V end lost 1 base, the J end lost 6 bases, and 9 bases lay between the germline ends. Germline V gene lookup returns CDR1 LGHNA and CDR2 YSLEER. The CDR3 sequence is CASSQGRGDGYTF. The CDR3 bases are TGCGCCAGCAGCCAAGGTCGCGGCGATGGCTACACCTTC.

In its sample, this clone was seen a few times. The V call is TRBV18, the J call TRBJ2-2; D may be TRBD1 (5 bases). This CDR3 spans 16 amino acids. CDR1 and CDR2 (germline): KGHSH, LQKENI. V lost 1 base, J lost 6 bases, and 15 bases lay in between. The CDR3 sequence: CASSPHPTAIAGELFF. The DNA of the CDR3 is TGTGCCAGCTCACCACACCCGACAGCAATAGCCGGGGAGCTGTTTTTT.

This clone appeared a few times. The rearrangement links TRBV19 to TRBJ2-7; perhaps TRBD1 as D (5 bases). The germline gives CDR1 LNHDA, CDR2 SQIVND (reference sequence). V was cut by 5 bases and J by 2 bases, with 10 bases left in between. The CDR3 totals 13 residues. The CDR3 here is CASSADRTYEQYF. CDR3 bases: TGTGCCAGTAGTGCAGACAGAACCTACGAGCAGTACTTC.

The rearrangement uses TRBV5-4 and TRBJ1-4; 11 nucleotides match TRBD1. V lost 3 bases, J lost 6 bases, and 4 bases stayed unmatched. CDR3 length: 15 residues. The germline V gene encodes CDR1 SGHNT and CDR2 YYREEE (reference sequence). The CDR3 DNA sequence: TGTGCCAGCAGCTCCCCGGGACAGGGGGATGAAAAACTGTTTTTT. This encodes CASSSPGQGDEKLFF.

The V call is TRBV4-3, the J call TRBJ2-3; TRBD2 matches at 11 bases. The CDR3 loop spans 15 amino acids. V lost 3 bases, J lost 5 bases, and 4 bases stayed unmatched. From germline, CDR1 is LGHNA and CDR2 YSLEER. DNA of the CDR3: TGCGCCAGCAGCCACGGGACTAGCGGCCTAGATACGCAGTATTTT. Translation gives CASSHGTSGLDTQYF.

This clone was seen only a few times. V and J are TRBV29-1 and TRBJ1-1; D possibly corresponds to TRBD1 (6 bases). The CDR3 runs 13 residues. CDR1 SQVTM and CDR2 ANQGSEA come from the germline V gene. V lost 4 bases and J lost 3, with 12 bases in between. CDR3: CSVVRQGYTEAFF. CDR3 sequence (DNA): TGCAGCGTTGTCAGGCAGGGGTACACTGAAGCTTTCTTT.

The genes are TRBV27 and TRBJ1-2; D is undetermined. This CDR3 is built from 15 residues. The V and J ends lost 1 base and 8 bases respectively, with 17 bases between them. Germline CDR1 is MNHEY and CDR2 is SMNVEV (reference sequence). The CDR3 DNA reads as TGTGCCAGCAGTTTATATCCACCTCCACCGGTCGGCTACACCTTC. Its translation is CASSLYPPPPVGYTF.

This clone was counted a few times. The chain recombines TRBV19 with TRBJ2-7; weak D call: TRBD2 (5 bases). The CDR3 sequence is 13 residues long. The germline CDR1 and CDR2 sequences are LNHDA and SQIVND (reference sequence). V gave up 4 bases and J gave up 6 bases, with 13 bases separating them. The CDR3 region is CASSSRGSGEQYV. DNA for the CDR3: TGTGCCAGTAGTAGTCGAGGGTCGGGCGAGCAGTACGTC.

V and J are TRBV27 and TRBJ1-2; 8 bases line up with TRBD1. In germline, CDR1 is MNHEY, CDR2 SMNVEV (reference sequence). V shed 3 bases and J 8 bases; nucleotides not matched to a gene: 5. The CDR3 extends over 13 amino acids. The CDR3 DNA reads TGTGCCAGCAGTTTGACAGGGGACGGCGGCTACACCTTC. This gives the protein CASSLTGDGGYTF.

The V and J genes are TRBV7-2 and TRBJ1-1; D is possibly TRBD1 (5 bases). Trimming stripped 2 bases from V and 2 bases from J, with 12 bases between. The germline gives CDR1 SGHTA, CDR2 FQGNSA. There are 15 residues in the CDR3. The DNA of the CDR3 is TGTGCCAGCAGCTTACGACAGCGCTTAAACACTGAAGCTTTCTTT. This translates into CASSLRQRLNTEAFF.

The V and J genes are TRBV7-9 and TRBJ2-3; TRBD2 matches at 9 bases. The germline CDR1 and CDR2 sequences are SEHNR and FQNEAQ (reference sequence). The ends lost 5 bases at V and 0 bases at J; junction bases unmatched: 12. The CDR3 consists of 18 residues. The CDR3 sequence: CASSPHLSGSQSTDTQYF. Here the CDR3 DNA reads TGTGCCAGCAGCCCCCACCTTAGCGGGAGTCAGAGCACAGATACGCAGTATTTT.

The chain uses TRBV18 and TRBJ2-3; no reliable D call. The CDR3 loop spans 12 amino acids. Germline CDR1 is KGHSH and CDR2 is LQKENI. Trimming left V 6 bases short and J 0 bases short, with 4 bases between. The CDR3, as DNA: TGTGCCAGCTCCTCTAGCACAGATACGCAGTATTTT. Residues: CASSSSTDTQYF.

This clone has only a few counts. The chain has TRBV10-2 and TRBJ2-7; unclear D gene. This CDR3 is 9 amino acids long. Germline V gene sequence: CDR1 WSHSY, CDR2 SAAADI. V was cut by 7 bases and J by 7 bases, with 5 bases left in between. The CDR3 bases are TGCGCCAGCATACCGGAGCAGTACGTC. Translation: CASIPEQYV.

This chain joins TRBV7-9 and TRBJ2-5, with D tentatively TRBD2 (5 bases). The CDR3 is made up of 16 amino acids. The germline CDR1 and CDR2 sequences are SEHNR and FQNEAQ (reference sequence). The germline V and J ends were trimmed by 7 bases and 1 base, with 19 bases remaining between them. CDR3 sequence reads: CASTIRRARGQETQYF. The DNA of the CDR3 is TGTGCCAGCACCATCAGACGGGCCCGGGGCCAAGAGACCCAGTACTTC.

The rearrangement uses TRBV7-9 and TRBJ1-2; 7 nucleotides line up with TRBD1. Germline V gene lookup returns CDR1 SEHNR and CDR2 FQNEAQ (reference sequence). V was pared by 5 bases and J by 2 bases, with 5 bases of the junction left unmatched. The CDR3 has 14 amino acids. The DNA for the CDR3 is TGTGCCAGCAGCCAACCGGGACAGAACTATGGCTACACCTTC. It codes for CASSQPGQNYGYTF.

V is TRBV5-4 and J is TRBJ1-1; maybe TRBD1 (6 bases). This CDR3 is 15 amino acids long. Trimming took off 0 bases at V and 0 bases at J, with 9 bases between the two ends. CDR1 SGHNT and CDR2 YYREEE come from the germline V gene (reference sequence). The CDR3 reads CASSLGQAMNTEAFF. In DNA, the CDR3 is TGTGCCAGCAGCTTGGGACAGGCGATGAACACTGAAGCTTTCTTT. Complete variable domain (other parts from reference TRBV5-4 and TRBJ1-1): ETGVTQSPTHLIKTRGQQVTLRCSSQSGHNTVSWYQQALGQGPQFIFQYYREEENGRGNFPPRFSGLQFPNYSSELNVNALELDDSALYLCASSLGQAMNTEAFFGQGTRLTVV.

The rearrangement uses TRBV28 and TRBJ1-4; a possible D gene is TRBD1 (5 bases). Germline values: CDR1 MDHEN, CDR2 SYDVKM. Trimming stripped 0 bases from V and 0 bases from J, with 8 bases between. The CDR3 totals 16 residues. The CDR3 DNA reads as TGTGCCAGCAGTTTATGGAAACAGGCAACTAATGAAAAACTGTTTTTT. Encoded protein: CASSLWKQATNEKLFF.

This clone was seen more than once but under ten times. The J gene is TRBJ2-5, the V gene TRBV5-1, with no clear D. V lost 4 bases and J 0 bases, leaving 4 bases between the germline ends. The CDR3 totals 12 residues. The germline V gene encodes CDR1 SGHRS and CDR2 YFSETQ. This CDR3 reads CASSPYQETQYF. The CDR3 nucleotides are TGCGCCAGCAGCCCCTACCAAGAGACCCAGTACTTC.

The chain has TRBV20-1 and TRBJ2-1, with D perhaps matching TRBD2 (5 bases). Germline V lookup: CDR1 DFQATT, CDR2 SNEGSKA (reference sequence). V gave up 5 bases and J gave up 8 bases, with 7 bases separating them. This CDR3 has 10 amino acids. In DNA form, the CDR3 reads TGCAGTGCTGCGAGGGATGAGCAGTTCTTC. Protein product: CSAARDEQFF.

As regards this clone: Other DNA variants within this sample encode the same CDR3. In DNA, the CDR3 is TGTGCCAGCTCACCCCTAGCGGGAGGGTACAATGAGCAGTTCTTC. This codes for CASSPLAGGYNEQFF. The V call is TRBV18, the J call TRBJ2-1, with 12 bases identical to TRBD2. V shed 3 bases and J 4 bases; nucleotides not matched to a gene: 1. CDR1 is KGHSH and CDR2 is LQKENI in the germline V gene. The CDR3 runs 15 residues. The full variable domain, its missing parts supplied by reference TRBV18 and TRBJ2-1, is NAGVMQNPRHLVRRRGQEARLRCSPMKGHSHVYWYRQLPEEGLKFMVYLQKENIIDESGMPKERFSAEFPKEGPSILRIQQVVRGDSAAYFCASSPLAGGYNEQFFGPGTRLTVL.

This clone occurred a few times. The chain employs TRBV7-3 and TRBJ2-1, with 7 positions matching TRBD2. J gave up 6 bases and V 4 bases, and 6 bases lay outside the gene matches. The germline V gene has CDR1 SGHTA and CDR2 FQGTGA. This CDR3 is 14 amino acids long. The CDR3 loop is CASSSSGGLNEQFF. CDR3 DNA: TGTGCCAGCAGCTCTTCGGGAGGCCTCAATGAGCAGTTCTTC.